These 11 T cell receptor beta chains were all obtained from the same sample, sequenced in a study of vaccination and CD4 T cells after COVID-19 (dated by TCRdb to the early 2020s). Receptors were amplified or captured by PCR. The data were produced on an Illumina iSeq 100. TCRdb redid the processing of the public reads, applying fastp at Q25 and MiXCR, and retained in-frame beta chains. Each CDR3 protein gets just one entry, which takes the most common genes and DNA from the rows behind it. Within this sample are just under 30,000 distinct CDR3 sequences, with more than 40% of them counted one time only. The ten largest clones add up to approximately 6% of the sample. Sample time point, as interpreted from the label and publication: late sampling 161 to 241 days after vaccination in three convalescent patients. Material: CD4+ T cells from blood, obtained about 7 months after SARS-CoV-2 vaccination. Every receptor here comes from a human donor who had recovered from COVID-19.

The chain uses TRBV24-1 and TRBJ2-2; D ambiguous. The CDR3 contains 12 residues. V lost 9 bases to trimming and J lost 7 bases, with 11 bases between them. Germline CDR1 and CDR2: KGHDR and SFDVKD. Written as DNA, the CDR3 is TGTGCCACCGGGGAATGGGGCGGGGAGCTGTTTTTT. Protein sequence: CATGEWGGELFF.

V usage is TRBV20-1 and J usage is TRBJ1-5, with 12 bases that match TRBD1. Germline V CDR1 and CDR2: DFQATT, SNEGSKA (reference sequence). Trimming took 0 bases from V and 6 from J; bases not matched to a gene: 3. CDR3 length: 15 residues. CDR3 nucleotide sequence: TGCAGTGCTAGAGAGGGACAGGGGGCTCGTCAGCCCCAGCATTTT. Translated: CSAREGQGARQPQHF.

The chain joins TRBV20-1 to TRBJ1-1; 11 nucleotides agree with TRBD1. The V gene's germline CDR1 is DFQATT and CDR2 SNEGSKA (reference sequence). This CDR3 is built from 15 residues. V was pared by 4 bases and J by 2 bases, with 6 bases of the junction left unmatched. The CDR3, as DNA: TGCAGTGCTATTGGACAGGGGGCGCGCAACACTGAAGCTTTCTTT. Residues: CSAIGQGARNTEAFF.

The rearrangement uses TRBV2 and TRBJ2-1; the D is unclear. Germline CDR1 is SNHLY and CDR2 is FYNNEI. The V end lost 6 bases, the J end lost 5 bases, and 17 bases lay between the germline ends. The CDR3 is made up of 15 amino acids. The chain's CDR3 is CASRADHTPDNEQFF. CDR3 sequence (DNA): TGTGCCAGCAGGGCCGACCACACCCCAGACAATGAGCAGTTCTTC.

V and J are TRBV20-1 and TRBJ2-2, with D perhaps TRBD1 or TRBD2 (6 bases each). V was cut by 7 bases and J by 3 bases, with 12 bases left in between. The CDR3 is made up of 13 amino acids. Looked up from germline, CDR1 is DFQATT and CDR2 is SNEGSKA (reference sequence). The CDR3 is CSVGGHYTGELFF. The CDR3 DNA reads as TGCAGTGTAGGGGGGCATTACACCGGGGAGCTGTTTTTT.

The genes are TRBV12-3 or TRBV12-4 and TRBJ2-3; weak D call: TRBD1 (6 bases). The CDR3 covers 15 residues. The V gene lost 5 bases and the J gene lost 4 bases, with 16 bases spanning the gap. Here the CDR3 DNA reads TGTGCCAGCAGTCCCGACAGGCTAGAAGCAGATACGCAGTATTTT. Protein: CASSPDRLEADTQYF.

This clonotype has only one observation. This chain joins TRBV27 and TRBJ2-1; 7 bases fit TRBD1. Trimming removed 3 bases from V and 1 base from J; junction bases left unmatched: 6. This CDR3 has 16 amino acids. Germline V gene sequence: CDR1 MNHEY, CDR2 SMNVEV (reference sequence). For the CDR3, the DNA is TGTGCCAGCAGTTTCCACCGGGACAGATCCTACAATGAGCAGTTCTTC. It is translated as CASSFHRDRSYNEQFF.

This clonotype has a single count. V is TRBV19 and J is TRBJ2-7; D call uncertain. The CDR3 is 11 residues long. CDR1 and CDR2 (germline): LNHDA, SQIVND (reference sequence). Trimming shortened V by 4 bases and J by 5 bases, and 6 bases separated the two germline ends. As DNA, the CDR3 is TGTGCCAGTAGTAACATGGACGAGCAGTACTTC. Residues: CASSNMDEQYF.

Remarks on this clonotype: Compared with germline, one end of the junction differs, possibly owing to a read error. The V gene is TRBV20-1, the J gene TRBJ2-7; 11 positions match TRBD2. Per the germline V gene, CDR1 is DFQATT and CDR2 is SNEGSKA (reference sequence). The CDR3 runs to 15 residues. The DNA of the CDR3 is TGCAATGCTCCCGACCTACTAGCGGGAGCCTACGAGCAGTACTTC. This codes for CNAPDLLAGAYEQYF.

This chain connects TRBV7-9 to TRBJ2-1; D gene uncertain. The CDR3 consists of 14 residues. Germline loops: CDR1 SEHNR, CDR2 FQNEAQ (reference sequence). The V gene lost 0 bases and the J gene lost 5 bases, with 8 bases spanning the gap. The CDR3 reads CASSLASDNNEQFF. CDR3 bases: TGTGCCAGCAGCTTAGCGTCGGATAACAATGAGCAGTTCTTC.

CDR3 coding DNA: TGTGCCAGCAGTTTCGCCCGGGCGGGTGGGCAGGAGCAGTACTTC. This gives the protein CASSFARAGGQEQYF. This chain uses TRBV28 with TRBJ2-7, with a tentative D call TRBD2 (5 bases). CDR3 size: 15 residues. In germline, CDR1 is MDHEN, CDR2 SYDVKM. Between the trimmed V and J ends, which lost 3 bases and 7 bases, there was a span of 19 bases.